This note documents a single T cell receptor (beta chain) sequence. Its matching antigen is unknown. The source of the sample is a study of cytomegalovirus exposure and HLA in healthy donors. Findings of the study overall: In a later analysis, an Asian-associated ancestry cluster reportedly showed fewer N-insertions than the approximately 700-donor mean. Diagnosis of cytomegalovirus status made by the classifier reportedly showed high specificity and sensitivity.

The PCR employed 60 Vbeta primers together with 13 Jbeta primers. Sequencing used immunoSEQ multiplex PCR; TCRdb keeps in-frame clones, though not all of them. This sample has roughly 140,000 clones, with 80% found just once. J lost 4 bases, V lost 5 bases, and 2 bases had no gene match. This CDR3 contains 13 residues. Germline lookup yields CDR1 SNHLY and CDR2 FYNNEI. Source material: PBMCs. The chain links TRBV2 to TRBJ2-7, with 10 bases aligning to TRBD1. The TCR originated in a middle-aged man in good health and CMV-seronegative. CDR3 region: CASSRQGAYEQYF. The CDR3 DNA follows: TGTGCCAGCAGTAGACAGGGGGCTTACGAGCAGTACTTC.